This TCR beta chain was retrieved from a study of STAT5B mutations in CD4+ large granular lymphocyte leukemia. Study-level points and caveats: CD4-sorted patient repertoires seemed more clonal than healthy CD4+ repertoires.

Authors' methods: The detection floor for productive clonotype frequency was 2.59 x 10-5. Generated by immunoSEQ multiplex PCR, the TCRdb table keeps only in-frame clones and is missing some. Clone size and the V and J calls come from that table; the DNA yielded D and trimming. The data hold about 30,000 clones, with around 70% observed a single time. CDR3 length: 15 amino acids. Trimming shortened V by 9 bases and J by 3 bases, and 21 bases separated the two germline ends. Germline V gives CDR1 SGHRS, CDR2 YFSETQ. Comment on this clone: Its matching antigen is unknown.

The chain is built from TRBV5-1 and TRBJ2-5; D might be TRBD2 (5 bases). Sequences were obtained from CD4+ T cells from blood buffy coats. The sequence was collected from a human donor in good health. The CDR3 region has the DNA TGCGCCACCAGACGGACGGGAAGAACTGAAGAGACCCAGTACTTC. Translated, it gives CATRRTGRTEETQYF.